Listed here are 9 T cell receptor delta chains from one sample, sequenced in a study of γδ T cells in repeated Plasmodium falciparum infection. TCRdb reanalyzed the multiplex PCR reads using CATT. This table holds tens of thousands of delta-chain clones, over 1.5% found once. Vgamma9/Vdelta2+ and Vdelta2-negative gammadelta T cells were flow-sorted from PBMC for bulk sequencing. Sample: gamma-delta T cells from blood. The receptors were sampled from a pool of human donors (malaria-infected and uninfected, not separated).

This clone has a handful of counts. A read error may be the cause here, since a much bigger clone is one base away. This chain joins TRDV2 and TRDJ3; 11 bases align to TRDD3. The J gene was not available in TCRdb and was assigned here by matching the DNA to germline segments. The CDR3 consists of 20 residues. Per germline, CDR1 GEAIGNYY and CDR2 EKD. CDR3 coding DNA: TGTGCCTGTGACATAGTGGGGGATACGGGGAGCTCCTGGGACACCAGACAGATGTTTTTC. This translates into CACDIVGDTGSSWDTRQMFF.

This clone has more than one count but fewer than ten. Given a far larger clone just one base away, this is likely a sequencing read error. The sample holds other DNA sequences that translate to the same CDR3. V gene TRDV1 combines with J gene TRDJ2; D perhaps matches TRDD3 (6 bases). The J gene, left out of TCRdb, was set here by checking the DNA against germline. The CDR3 has 17 residues. CDR1 and CDR2 (germline): TSWWSYY, QGS. DNA for the CDR3: TGTGCTCTTGGGGAATTTGATTGGGGGTCCTTGTCAGCGCAACTCTTCTTT. This translates into CALGEFDWGSLSAQLFF.

This clone was picked up a small number of times. One base separates it from a far larger clone, so it is likely a read error. The identical CDR3 is also encoded by other nucleotide sequences in the sample. The chain links TRDV2 to TRDJ1, with no clear D. TCRdb leaves out the J gene; it was filled in here by matching the DNA to germline. The V and J ends lost 0 bases and 5 bases respectively, with 9 bases between them. This CDR3 has 13 residues. CDR1 and CDR2 (germline): GEAIGNYY, EKD. The CDR3 is CACDTLLGDKLIF. Written as DNA, the CDR3 is TGTGCCTGTGACACCCTACTAGGGGATAAACTCATCTTT.

This clone has only a few counts. This probably arose from a read error, given a far larger clone one base away. This chain uses TRDV1 with TRDJ1; the match to TRDD3 covers 7 bases. The J gene is not listed in TCRdb, so it was assigned here from a DNA match to germline. Germline-derived CDR1 and CDR2 are TSWWSYY and QGS. The CDR3 totals 17 residues. The CDR3 reads CALDLMGGGRFNDKLIF. CDR3 sequence (DNA): TGCGCTCTTGACCTGATGGGTGGGGGACGATTTAACGATAAACTCATCTTT.

This clone appeared a few times. The likely explanation is a read error, given a far larger clone one base away. The identical CDR3 is also encoded by other nucleotide sequences in the sample. The V call is TRDV2, the J call TRDJ1; D remains ambiguous. TCRdb offers no J gene call, so here the DNA was matched to germline to obtain one. Germline V CDR1 and CDR2: GEAIGNYY, EKD. The CDR3 spans 16 residues. V was cut by 0 bases and J by 0 bases, with 13 bases left in between. CDR3 DNA sequence: TGTGCCTGTGACACCGTCTCATACTCAAACACCGATAAACTCATCTTT. It encodes CACDTVSYSNTDKLIF.

As concerns this clone: TCRdb's protein for this DNA is that of a much larger clone and differs from the translation at residue 12, likely a read error; the protein shown is the DNA translation. The V gene is TRDV1, the J gene TRDJ1, with 8 bases identical to TRDD3. With V trimmed by 3 bases and J by 4 bases, 25 bases remained unmatched. In germline, CDR1 is TSWWSYY, CDR2 QGS. The CDR3 is 21 residues long. The chain's CDR3 is CALGDTRGYWGVTRDDDKLIF. CDR3 DNA sequence: TGTGCTCTTGGGGATACTAGGGGGTACTGGGGGGTCACGCGGGATGACGATAAACTCATCTTT.

The J gene is TRDJ1, the V gene TRDV1, with 13 bases aligning to TRDD3. TCRdb lists no J gene, so it was determined here by aligning the DNA to germline. CDR1 is TSWWSYY, CDR2 QGS, per germline. Unmatched junction bases numbered 43, after V lost 0 bases and J lost 0 bases. This CDR3 region has 31 residues. CDR3 sequence reads: CALGELTPSLYPLGDTPPLEEAVRYTDKLIF. CDR3 nucleotides: TGTGCTCTTGGGGAACTAACTCCTTCCTTGTACCCACTGGGGGATACGCCCCCCCTCGAGGAGGCAGTCCGGTACACCGATAAACTCATCTTT.

This clone occurred a few times. A read error may explain this, as a much larger clone is one base away. This specimen includes other DNA sequences encoding the same CDR3. This chain links TRDV1 with TRDJ1; unclear D gene. The germline gives CDR1 TSWWSYY, CDR2 QGS. The CDR3 spans 20 residues. The V and J ends lost 3 bases and 0 bases respectively, with 26 bases between them. For the CDR3, the DNA is TGTGCTCTTGGGGACCCTAAAGGGTGTCGGGGCGGACTCTACACCGATAAACTCATCTTT. It specifies CALGDPKGCRGGLYTDKLIF.

This clone was counted ten times or more. V usage is TRDV1 and J usage is TRDJ1, with 7 bases matching TRDD3. Germline CDR1 TSWWSYY, CDR2 QGS. CDR3 size: 20 residues. V lost 0 bases to trimming and J lost 0 bases; unmatched junction nucleotides: 16. The CDR3 nucleotides read TGTGCTCTTGGGGAACTAGGGGGGATCACCCATCTAATGTACACCGATAAACTCATCTTT. It encodes CALGELGGITHLMYTDKLIF.